This T cell receptor (beta chain) was sequenced in a study of siplizumab effects on memory and regulatory T cells (dated by TCRdb to the late 2010s). Broadly, across the study: The study examined how the anti-CD2 antibody siplizumab affects alloreactive T-cell subsets in allogeneic mixed lymphocyte reactions built from human PBMCs. What the authors observed across the whole study: Whether proliferating Tregs from siplizumab cultures were suppressive was not functionally confirmed. Siplizumab significantly reduced the cumulative frequency of alloreactive sequences traceable to unstimulated CD4+ memory T cells. Because sequences at frequencies below about 10^-5 were poorly captured, only a minor fraction of alloreactive clones could be mapped back to unstimulated subsets. For roughly 75-96% of proliferating CD4+ or CD8+ clones, no naive or memory phenotype could be assigned. Compared with memory T cells, unstimulated naive T cells appeared more diverse, and naive cells seemed to make a substantial contribution to the alloresponse. In reactions with siplizumab, an average of about 69% of mappable alloreactive CD4+ clones were Treg-derived, compared with 25% to 30% in control reactions.

The library came from the immunoSEQ multiplex PCR assay. Each sample had some 94,000 TCR templates assayed by the deep sequencing platform. Genomic DNA extracted from sorted T cells was used for TCRbeta CDR3 sequencing. The paper's data handling went like this. The R programming language was used for clonal analysis of the TCRbeta CDR3 data. Alloreactive CD4+ and CD8+ clones were defined by comparing unstimulated samples with post-reaction CFSE-low samples. Alloreactive CD4+ clones were assigned to regulatory or non-regulatory origin by matching sequences to sorted unstimulated Treg and non-Treg repertoires. Held by TCRdb, this immuneACCESS table contains in-frame sequences only and omits some clones. Under half of the omission traces to an unresolved V gene where checked; the cause of the rest is unknown. V and J calls and clone size follow that table, whereas D and trimming were derived from the DNA. Counted in this sample were some 100,000 clones; roughly nine tenths of them appeared once. Around 0.68% of the sample lies in the top ten.

The CDR3 holds 13 amino acids from the cysteine to the phenylalanine. Left in the record is the CDR3 DNA by itself, 39 bases read in frame from the first base. Reading the germline V gene (reference sequence) gives CDR1 LNHDA and CDR2 SQIVND. V is shortened by 6 bases, J by 4 bases, and the region joining them spans 12 bases. Sorted unstimulated T cells and proliferating T cells recovered from mixed lymphocyte reactions were subjected to TCRbeta CDR3 sequencing. Fresh whole blood from fewer than twelve HLA-typed healthy donors was used to isolate PBMCs. Unstimulated CD4+ regulatory T cells were FACS-sorted to map the origin of alloreactive clones. Concerning this clone: The antigen it binds to is not known. Nothing much larger sits one base from this clone, and base qualities are not available.

The sequencing input was Tregs sorted from blood. The receptor was derived from a human donor in good health. The V gene is TRBV19 and the J gene is TRBJ1-2, with TRBD1 as a weak D call on 6 bases. The DNA sequence is given as TGTGCCAGTAGACCCCAAGGGGGCTATGGCTACACCTTC. Its coded protein is CASRPQGGYGYTF. Where the CDR3 stops, the reference TRBV19 and TRBJ1-2 genes take over; the full variable domain is DGGITQSPKYLFRKEGQNVTLSCEQNLNHDAMYWYRQDPGQGLRLIYYSQIVNDFQKGDIAEGYSVSREKKESFPLTVTSAQKNPTAFYLCASRPQGGYGYTFGSGTRLTVV.